A selection of T cell receptor beta chains follows, all from one sample in a study of shared clonotypes between healthy human individuals. Produced via immunoSEQ multiplex PCR; TCRdb's table is partial and in-frame only. The sample lists 170,000 or so clones; approximately 61% were seen once. The sequencing input was memory CD4+ T cells sorted from blood. The receptors shown here come from a man aged 30 to 39 in good health. Both conserved end residues are part of each CDR3. The D gene is left open where the match is weak. Where a row states a size, it is once, few, many or the class of an expanded clone; other rows omit it.

clone_size	v_call	d_call	j_call	cdr3_nt	cdr3_aa
.	TRBV11-2	.	TRBJ2-1	TGTGCCAGCAGCTTAGGGCAGGGGAATGAGCAGTTCTTC	CASSLGQGNEQFF
.	TRBV5-1	TRBD1	TRBJ2-3	TGCGCCAGCAGCTGGACAGGGGGCGCCTCAGATACGCAGTATTTT	CASSWTGGASDTQYF
many	TRBV6-5	.	TRBJ1-2	TGTGCCAGCAGTTCCCTTACAGGGACGGGCTACACCTTC	CASSSLTGTGYTF
.	TRBV9	.	TRBJ2-6	TGTGCCAGCAGCACCCGACAGACCTCTGGGGCCAACGTCCTGACTTTC	CASSTRQTSGANVLTF
.	TRBV6-1	.	TRBJ1-4	TGTGCCAGCACAGATGAGACAACTAATGAAAAACTGTTTTTT	CASTDETTNEKLFF
.	TRBV11-2	TRBD2	TRBJ2-1	TGTGCCAGCAGCACCACTAGCGGCTCCTACAATGAGCAGTTCTTC	CASSTTSGSYNEQFF
few	TRBV29-1	.	TRBJ2-3	TGCAGCGTTGAGATAGCATCGGATACGCAGTATTTT	CSVEIASDTQYF
.	TRBV18	TRBD1	TRBJ1-2	TGTGCCAGCTCTCAGGGACAGGGGGCCTTTAACTATGGCTACACCTTC	CASSQGQGAFNYGYTF
.	TRBV15	TRBD2	TRBJ2-7	TGTGCCACCAGCAGAGGGTGGGCTAGCGGGACCTACGAGCAGTACTTC	CATSRGWASGTYEQYF
.	TRBV7-2	.	TRBJ2-4	TGTGCCAGCAGCTTAGGGATAAGTCGGGCTCAGTACTTC	CASSLGISRAQYF
.	TRBV9	TRBD1	TRBJ2-6	TGTGCCAGCAGCGGACAGGGGACAAGCTCTGGGGCCAACGTCCTGACTTTC	CASSGQGTSSGANVLTF
.	TRBV28	TRBD2	TRBJ2-3	TGTGCCAGCAAAGCTAGCGGGATCCACAGGGATACGCAGTATTTT	CASKASGIHRDTQYF
.	TRBV7-2	.	TRBJ2-1	TGTGCCAGCAGCTTACGGTACAATGAGCAGTTCTTC	CASSLRYNEQFF
few	TRBV6-1	.	TRBJ1-2	.	CASILAASAYGYTF
.	TRBV7-8	.	TRBJ2-1	TGTGCCAGCAGCACGGGACCGCTGAATGAGCAGTTCTTC	CASSTGPLNEQFF
.	TRBV29-1	TRBD2	TRBJ2-2	TGCAGCGTTGTGCCCGGGAGGGGTACCGGGGAGCTGTTTTTT	CSVVPGRGTGELFF
.	TRBV11-2	TRBD1	TRBJ2-1	TGTGCCAGCAGCCTCGACAGGGGTTACCGGGTCCGTGAGCAGTTCTTC	CASSLDRGYRVREQFF
.	TRBV6-5	TRBD1	TRBJ1-5	TGTGCCAGCAGCTCTGACAGGGAATTTAGCCAGCCCCAGCATTTT	CASSSDREFSQPQHF
medium-sized	TRBV5-1	.	TRBJ2-7	TGCGCCAGCAGCTTGAATGTAGGGGCCGAGCAGTACTTC	CASSLNVGAEQYF
.	TRBV2	.	TRBJ2-1	TGTGCCAGCAGTGGTAGCTCCTACAATGAGCAGTTCTTC	CASSGSSYNEQFF
.	TRBV9	.	TRBJ2-3	TGTGCCAGCAAGACCGGGACGAGCGCAGATACGCAGTATTTT	CASKTGTSADTQYF
few	TRBV7-6	.	TRBJ1-1	TGTGCCAGCAGCTTACTAGGGGTAAACACTGAAGCTTTCTTT	CASSLLGVNTEAFF
.	TRBV10-2	TRBD2	TRBJ2-5	TGCGCCAGCAGTGATAAGCCTAGCGGGGTATCGACCCAGTACTTC	CASSDKPSGVSTQYF
.	TRBV27	.	TRBJ1-2	TGTGCCAGCAGTCGCTTAGTGGGCTATGGCTACACCTTC	CASSRLVGYGYTF
.	TRBV19	.	TRBJ1-2	TGTGCCAGTAGTATTAACGGGGGCTACACCTTC	CASSINGGYTF
.	TRBV29-1	TRBD1	TRBJ2-7	TGCAGCGTCAGACAGGGGGGGAGGTCCTACGAGCAGTACTTC	CSVRQGGRSYEQYF
.	TRBV30	.	TRBJ2-3	.	CAWSGASGGTQIRSIF
.	TRBV11-2	.	TRBJ2-2	TGTGCCAGCAGCCCAGGGGACTCGGCCCGACTCACCGGGGAGCTGTTTTTT	CASSPGDSARLTGELFF
.	TRBV9	.	TRBJ1-4	TGTGCCAGCAGCGTAGCGGCGGGGGCGGCAGTGGAAAAACTGTTTTTT	CASSVAAGAAVEKLFF
.	TRBV10-1	.	TRBJ2-2	TGCGCCAGCCGGAGAAACACCGGGGAGCTGTTTTTT	CASRRNTGELFF